One sample yielded the 21 T cell receptor beta chains listed below, sequenced in a study of T cell responses to AZD1222 COVID-19 vaccine (dated by TCRdb to the early 2020s). The library was produced with the immunoSEQ multiplex PCR assay. This immuneACCESS table, as held by TCRdb, lists in-frame sequences with V and J called but not all clones. Of the missing ones, under half trace to an unresolved V gene in checked studies; the others have no known cause. This sample holds approximately 150,000 clones; approximately 86% were observed only once. The ten largest clones represent 2.6% of the sample. Taken with the paper, the label for time point translates to: baseline before first vaccination. Sequencing was performed on peripheral blood, taken on day 0 of AZD1222 vaccination. Every receptor here comes from an adult in good health.

V gene TRBV6-6 combines with J gene TRBJ1-1, with D unresolved. V was trimmed by 0 bases and J by 11 bases, leaving 10 bases between them. CDR1 and CDR2 (germline): MNHNY, SVGAGI (reference sequence). This CDR3 is built from 12 residues. The CDR3 DNA sequence: TGTGCCAGCAGTTACTCGGGGTCCGCTGCTTTCTTT. As protein: CASSYSGSAAFF.

This rearrangement joins TRBV29-1 to TRBJ2-7; TRBD1 agrees at 9 bases. The V gene's germline CDR1 is SQVTM and CDR2 ANQGSEA. Trimming took 6 bases from V and 2 from J; bases not matched to a gene: 5. This CDR3 is built from 13 residues. CDR3 coding DNA: TGCAGCGTCGGACAGGGGTCCACCTACGAGCAGTACTTC. Translating it yields CSVGQGSTYEQYF.

V and J are TRBV7-3 and TRBJ1-1; a possible D gene is TRBD1 (5 bases). Trimming left V 0 bases short and J 4 bases short, with 9 bases between. There are 14 residues in the CDR3. Germline CDR1 SGHTA, CDR2 FQGTGA. CDR3 sequence (DNA): TGTGCCAGCAGCTTAACAGGGGAGGTCACTGAAGCTTTCTTT. It specifies CASSLTGEVTEAFF.

V gene TRBV5-8 combines with J gene TRBJ1-6, with 9 bases lining up with TRBD1. Germline CDR1 and CDR2: SGHTS and YDEGEE. The V and J ends lost 4 bases and 3 bases, in that order; junction bases with no gene match: 2. CDR3 size: 15 residues. The CDR3 loop reads CASSAGQGYNSPLHF. The DNA of the CDR3 is TGTGCCAGCAGCGCGGGACAGGGCTATAATTCACCCCTCCACTTT.

The rearrangement uses TRBV11-2 and TRBJ2-1; D is unclear. The length of the CDR3 is 13 residues. Trimming left V 5 bases short and J 3 bases short, with 8 bases between. Germline assignment: CDR1 SGHAT and CDR2 FQNNGV. CDR3 amino acids: CASSRQDYNEQFF. The CDR3 DNA sequence: TGTGCCAGCAGCCGTCAAGACTACAATGAGCAGTTCTTC.

This sequence joins TRBV6-5 and TRBJ2-6; D is uncertain. V was clipped by 2 bases and J by 1 base, with 6 bases between them. Germline CDR1 is MNHEY and CDR2 is SVGAGI. This CDR3 region has 15 residues. CDR3 residues: CASSYVRSGANVLTF. The CDR3 DNA follows: TGTGCCAGCAGTTACGTCCGTTCTGGGGCCAACGTCCTGACTTTC.

This sequence joins TRBV6-5 and TRBJ1-6; perhaps TRBD1 as D (6 bases). Looked up from germline, CDR1 is MNHEY and CDR2 is SVGAGI. The V and J ends lost 8 bases and 7 bases respectively, with 18 bases between them. The CDR3 covers 15 residues. CDR3 nucleotides: TGTGCCAGCGGGGGGCAGTTAGTTGCCAATTCACCCCTCCACTTT. Its translation is CASGGQLVANSPLHF.

This rearrangement joins TRBV6-1 to TRBJ1-1, with D possibly being TRBD1 (6 bases). CDR1 and CDR2 (germline): MNHNS, SASEGT. Trimming pared 3 bases from V and 1 base from J, leaving 12 bases between. This CDR3 region has 15 residues. CDR3 DNA sequence: TGTGCCAGCAGTGAGACAGGTAGAGGGAACACTGAAGCTTTCTTT. Encoded protein: CASSETGRGNTEAFF.

The chain employs TRBV10-3 and TRBJ2-7; D may be TRBD1 (5 bases). Trimming cost V 10 bases and J 5 bases, with 24 bases left between them. Germline V lookup: CDR1 ENHRY, CDR2 SYGVKD. This CDR3 spans 15 amino acids. DNA of the CDR3: TGTGCCACCGGTCTTAGGGGCGGAGTGGACCACGAGCAGTACTTC. It specifies CATGLRGGVDHEQYF.

The V call is TRBV28, the J call TRBJ2-7, with a possible D match to TRBD1 (8 bases). V gave up 6 bases and J gave up 4 bases, with 16 bases separating them. The CDR3 is 14 residues long. From germline, CDR1 is MDHEN and CDR2 SYDVKM. The CDR3 loop is CASRPQGEGYEQYF. The CDR3 nucleotides are TGTGCCAGCAGACCACAGGGGGAGGGATACGAGCAGTACTTC.

The V call is TRBV3-1 (or the pseudogene TRBV3-2), the J call TRBJ1-3, with 8 bases lining up with TRBD1. Unmatched junction bases numbered 3, after V lost 1 base and J lost 4 bases. This CDR3 has 15 amino acids. Germline CDR1 is LGHDT and CDR2 is YNNKEL (reference sequence). The CDR3 region has the DNA TGTGCCAGCAGCCAAGTCGGACAGGGAGGAAACACCATATATTTT. It translates to CASSQVGQGGNTIYF.

The chain is built from TRBV10-1 and TRBJ2-7; the match to TRBD2 covers 11 bases. Germline V gene lookup returns CDR1 WNHNN and CDR2 SYGVQD (reference sequence). The junction had 7 bases not matched to a gene; V was cut back by 2 bases and J by 4 bases. This CDR3 spans 16 amino acids. CDR3 sequence reads: CASSEVTTSGKYEQYF. In nucleotides, the CDR3 is TGCGCCAGCAGTGAGGTGACGACTAGCGGGAAATACGAGCAGTACTTC.

This clone has just one count. CDR3 protein: CASSPSINPRAFF. CDR3 coding DNA: TGTGCCAGCAGCCCATCCATCAACCCCCGGGCTTTCTTT. The chain is built from TRBV12-3 or TRBV12-4 and TRBJ1-1; D is uncertain. Trimming shortened V by 6 bases and J by 11 bases, and 19 bases separated the two germline ends. This CDR3 contains 13 residues.

The sample holds one count of this clone. The CDR3 sequence: CASTAGGYGYTF. In DNA, the CDR3 is TGTGCCAGCACTGCAGGAGGTTATGGCTACACCTTC. V and J are TRBV28 and TRBJ1-2; D is unresolved. This CDR3 contains 12 residues. Looked up from germline, CDR1 is MDHEN and CDR2 is SYDVKM. Trimming shortened V by 7 bases and J by 5 bases, and 11 bases separated the two germline ends.

The CDR3 protein is CASSGQGNEKLFF. In DNA, the CDR3 is TGTGCCAGCAGTGGACAGGGGAATGAAAAACTGTTTTTT. The chain employs TRBV6-4 and TRBJ1-4, with 8 nucleotides matching TRBD1. This CDR3 region has 13 residues. V lost 4 bases and J lost 5; bases outside the gene matches: 0. Looked up from germline, CDR1 is MRHNA and CDR2 is SNTAGT.

V usage is TRBV5-8 and J usage is TRBJ2-6; no clear D. V lost 2 bases, J lost 2 bases, and 14 bases lay in between. Per the germline V gene, CDR1 is SGHTS and CDR2 is YDEGEE. The CDR3 has 17 residues. DNA for the CDR3: TGTGCCAGCAGCTTTCCCAGCTTATTGGCTGGGGCCAACGTCCTGACTTTC. Protein sequence: CASSFPSLLAGANVLTF.

This chain connects TRBV10-3 to TRBJ2-3; D ambiguous. This CDR3 comprises 14 residues. Trimming left V 0 bases short and J 2 bases short, with 6 bases between. Germline lookup yields CDR1 ENHRY and CDR2 SYGVKD. The CDR3 DNA follows: TGTGCCATCAGTGAGTCTGGCCACACAGATACGCAGTATTTT. Translation gives CAISESGHTDTQYF.

The chain joins TRBV6-5 to TRBJ1-1; 9 bases agree with TRBD1. The CDR3 runs to 15 residues. The V gene end was trimmed by 6 bases and the J gene end by 4 bases; junction bases not matched to a gene: 9. Per germline, CDR1 MNHEY and CDR2 SVGAGI. This chain's CDR3 is CASRTRQGEGTEAFF. DNA of the CDR3: TGTGCCAGCAGGACGAGACAGGGGGAAGGCACTGAAGCTTTCTTT.

V gene TRBV24-1 combines with J gene TRBJ2-2; D remains ambiguous. The V gene's germline CDR1 is KGHDR and CDR2 SFDVKD. This CDR3 comprises 12 residues. Trimming left V 8 bases short and J 5 bases short, with 8 bases between. In DNA form, the CDR3 reads TGTGCCACCACTGAAAATACCGGGGAGCTGTTTTTT. Amino acid sequence: CATTENTGELFF.

The V and J genes are TRBV7-9 and TRBJ1-2; no clear D. The CDR3 runs 16 residues. Germline V gives CDR1 SEHNR, CDR2 FQNEAQ (reference sequence). Trimming removed 4 bases at V and 0 bases at J, with 15 bases between. The CDR3 region is CASSSNRGVANYGYTF. The CDR3 nucleotides read TGTGCCAGCAGCTCCAATCGCGGGGTGGCTAACTATGGCTACACCTTC.

V gene TRBV5-1 combines with J gene TRBJ1-2; D is uncertain. This CDR3 is built from 15 residues. V dropped 2 bases and J dropped 0 bases, with 11 bases sitting between them. Germline loops: CDR1 SGHRS, CDR2 YFSETQ. The CDR3 region is CASSFSAMANYGYTF. For the CDR3, the DNA is TGCGCCAGCAGCTTTTCAGCGATGGCTAACTATGGCTACACCTTC. Combining the CDR3 with reference TRBV5-1 and TRBJ1-2 gives the whole variable domain KAGVTQTPRYLIKTRGQQVTLSCSPISGHRSVSWYQQTPGQGLQFLFEYFSETQRNKGNFPGRFSGRQFSNSRSEMNVSTLELGDSALYLCASSFSAMANYGYTFGSGTRLTVV.